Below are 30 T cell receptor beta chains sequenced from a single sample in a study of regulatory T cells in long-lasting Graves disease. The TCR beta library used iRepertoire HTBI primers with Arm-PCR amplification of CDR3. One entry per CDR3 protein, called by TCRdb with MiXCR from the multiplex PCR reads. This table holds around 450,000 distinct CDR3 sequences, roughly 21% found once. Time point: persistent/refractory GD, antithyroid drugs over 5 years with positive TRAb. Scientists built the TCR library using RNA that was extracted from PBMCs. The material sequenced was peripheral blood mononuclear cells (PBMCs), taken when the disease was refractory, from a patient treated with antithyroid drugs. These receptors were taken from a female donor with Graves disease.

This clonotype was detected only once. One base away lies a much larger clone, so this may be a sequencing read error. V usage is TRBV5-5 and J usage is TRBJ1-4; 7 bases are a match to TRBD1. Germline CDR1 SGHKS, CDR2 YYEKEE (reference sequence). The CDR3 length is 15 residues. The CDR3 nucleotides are TGTGCCGGCAGCGAGATGGGACAGCTGGATGAAAAACTGTTTTTT. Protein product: CAGSEMGQLDEKLFF.

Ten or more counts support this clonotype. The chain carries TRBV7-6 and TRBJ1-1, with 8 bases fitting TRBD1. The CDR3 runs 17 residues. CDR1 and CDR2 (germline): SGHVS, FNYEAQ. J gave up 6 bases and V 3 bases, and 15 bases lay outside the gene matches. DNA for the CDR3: TGTGCCAGCAGCTTCCTGACAGGGGATAGTAGTAGGGCTGAAGCTTTCTTT. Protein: CASSFLTGDSSRAEAFF.

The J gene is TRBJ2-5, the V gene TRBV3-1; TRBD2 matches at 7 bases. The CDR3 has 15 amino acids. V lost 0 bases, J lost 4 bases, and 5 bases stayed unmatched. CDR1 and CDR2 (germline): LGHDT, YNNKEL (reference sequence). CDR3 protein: CASSQEMGGPETQYF. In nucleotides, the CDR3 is TGTGCCAGCAGCCAAGAAATGGGAGGGCCAGAGACCCAGTACTTC.

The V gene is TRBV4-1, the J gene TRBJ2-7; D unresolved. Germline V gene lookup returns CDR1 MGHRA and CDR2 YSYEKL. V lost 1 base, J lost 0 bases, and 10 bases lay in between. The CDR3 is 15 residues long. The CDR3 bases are TGCGCCAGCAGCCAAGCGCCTAGAACCTCCTACGAGCAGTACTTC. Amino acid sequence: CASSQAPRTSYEQYF.

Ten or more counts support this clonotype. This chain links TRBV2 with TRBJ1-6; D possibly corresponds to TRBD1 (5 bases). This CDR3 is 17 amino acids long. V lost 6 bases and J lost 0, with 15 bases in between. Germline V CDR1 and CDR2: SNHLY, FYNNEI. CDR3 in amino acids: CASRPKEGSSYNSPLHF. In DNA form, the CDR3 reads TGTGCCAGCAGACCCAAGGAGGGGAGCTCCTATAATTCACCCCTCCACTTT.

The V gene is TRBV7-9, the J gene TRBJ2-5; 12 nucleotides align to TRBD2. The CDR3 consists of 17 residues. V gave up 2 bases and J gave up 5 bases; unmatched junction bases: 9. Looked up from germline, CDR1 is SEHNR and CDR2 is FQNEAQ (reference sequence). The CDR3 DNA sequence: TGTGCCAGCAGCTTACGTGTACTAGCGGGAGGAGAGGAGACCCAGTACTTC. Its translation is CASSLRVLAGGEETQYF.

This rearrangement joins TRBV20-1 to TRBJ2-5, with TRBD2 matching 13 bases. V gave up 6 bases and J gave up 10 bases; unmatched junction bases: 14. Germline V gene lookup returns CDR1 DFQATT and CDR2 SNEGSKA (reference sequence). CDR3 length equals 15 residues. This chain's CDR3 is CSAPPGLAGFSSQYF. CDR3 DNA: TGCAGTGCACCTCCGGGACTAGCGGGGTTTTCGAGCCAGTACTTC.

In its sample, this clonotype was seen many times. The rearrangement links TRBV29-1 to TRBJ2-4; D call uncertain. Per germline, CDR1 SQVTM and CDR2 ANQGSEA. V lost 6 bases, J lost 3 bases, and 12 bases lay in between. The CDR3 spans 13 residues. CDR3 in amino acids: CSVSWTGKNIQYF. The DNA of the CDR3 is TGCAGCGTGTCTTGGACCGGCAAAAACATTCAGTACTTC.

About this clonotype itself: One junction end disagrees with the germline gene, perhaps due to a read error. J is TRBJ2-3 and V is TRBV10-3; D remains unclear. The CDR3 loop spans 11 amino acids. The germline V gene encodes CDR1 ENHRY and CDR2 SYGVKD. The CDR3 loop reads CAIKSIDTQYF. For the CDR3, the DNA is TGTGCCATCAAGAGCATAGATACGCAGTATTTT.

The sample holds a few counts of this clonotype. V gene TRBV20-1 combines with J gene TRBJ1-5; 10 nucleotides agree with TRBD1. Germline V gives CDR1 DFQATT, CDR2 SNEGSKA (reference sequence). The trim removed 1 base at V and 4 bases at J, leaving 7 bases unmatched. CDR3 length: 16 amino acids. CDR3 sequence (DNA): TGCAGTGCTAGAGGGACAGGGGGAATCTGGAATCAGCCCCAGCATTTT. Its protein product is CSARGTGGIWNQPQHF.

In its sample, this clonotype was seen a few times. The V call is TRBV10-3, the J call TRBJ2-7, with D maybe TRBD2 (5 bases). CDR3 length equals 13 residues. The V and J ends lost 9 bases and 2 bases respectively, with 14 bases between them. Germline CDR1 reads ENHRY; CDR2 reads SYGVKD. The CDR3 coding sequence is TGTGCCATGTCGGCCCAGCGGACCTACGAGCAGTACTTC. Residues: CAMSAQRTYEQYF.

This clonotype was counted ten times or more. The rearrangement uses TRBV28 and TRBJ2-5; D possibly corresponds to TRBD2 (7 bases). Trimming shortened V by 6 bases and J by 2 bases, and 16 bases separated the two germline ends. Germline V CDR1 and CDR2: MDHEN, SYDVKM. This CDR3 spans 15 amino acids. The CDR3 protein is CASSLGGGGQETQYF. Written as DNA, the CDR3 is TGTGCCAGCAGCTTAGGGGGGGGAGGGCAAGAGACCCAGTACTTC.

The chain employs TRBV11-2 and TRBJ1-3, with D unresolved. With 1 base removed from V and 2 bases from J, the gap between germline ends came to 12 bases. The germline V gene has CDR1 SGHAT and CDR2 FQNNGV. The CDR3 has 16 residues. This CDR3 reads CASSLAPWRAGNTIYF. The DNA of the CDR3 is TGTGCCAGCAGCTTAGCCCCCTGGCGAGCTGGAAACACCATATATTTT. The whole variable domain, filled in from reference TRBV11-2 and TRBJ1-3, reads EAGVAQSPRYKIIEKRQSVAFWCNPISGHATLYWYQQILGQGPKLLIQFQNNGVVDDSQLPKDRFSAERLKGVDSTLKIQPAKLEDSAVYLCASSLAPWRAGNTIYFGEGSWLTVV.

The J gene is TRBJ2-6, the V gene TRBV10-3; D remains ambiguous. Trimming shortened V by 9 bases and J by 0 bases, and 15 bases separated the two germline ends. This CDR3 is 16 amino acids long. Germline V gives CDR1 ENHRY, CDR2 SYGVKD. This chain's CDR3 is CAIGPTSYSGANVLTF. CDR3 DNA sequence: TGTGCCATTGGCCCCACCTCCTACTCTGGGGCCAACGTCCTGACTTTC.

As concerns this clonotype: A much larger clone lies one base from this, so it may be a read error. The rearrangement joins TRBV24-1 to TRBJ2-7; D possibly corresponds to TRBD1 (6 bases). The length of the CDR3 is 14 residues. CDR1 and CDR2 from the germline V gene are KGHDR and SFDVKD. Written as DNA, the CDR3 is TGTGCCACCAGTGATTTAGGACAGCCTTACGGGCAGTACTTC. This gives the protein CATSDLGQPYGQYF.

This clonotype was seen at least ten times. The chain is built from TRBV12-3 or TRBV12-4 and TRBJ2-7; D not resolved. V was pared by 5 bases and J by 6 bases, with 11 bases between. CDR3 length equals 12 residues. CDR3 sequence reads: CASSAAKTEQYF. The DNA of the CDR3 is TGTGCCAGCAGTGCGGCGAAGACCGAGCAGTACTTC.

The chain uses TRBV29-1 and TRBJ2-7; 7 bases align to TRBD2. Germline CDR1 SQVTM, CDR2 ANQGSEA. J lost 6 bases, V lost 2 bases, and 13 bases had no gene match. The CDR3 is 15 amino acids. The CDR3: CSVEMFGEGGPEQYF. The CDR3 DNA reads TGCAGCGTTGAAATGTTCGGGGAGGGTGGTCCCGAGCAGTACTTC.

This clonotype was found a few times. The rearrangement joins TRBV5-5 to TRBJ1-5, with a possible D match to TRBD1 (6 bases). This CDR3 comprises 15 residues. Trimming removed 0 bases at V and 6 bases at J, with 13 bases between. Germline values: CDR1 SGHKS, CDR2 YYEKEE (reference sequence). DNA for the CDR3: TGTGCCAGCAGCTTGGCAGGGGATATTCGTCAGCCCCAGCATTTT. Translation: CASSLAGDIRQPQHF.

The CDR3 spells CATSGTWGQSNEKLFF. The CDR3 region has the DNA TGTGCCACCAGCGGCACCTGGGGACAAAGCAATGAAAAACTGTTTTTT. The genes are TRBV15 and TRBJ1-4; TRBD1 is a possible D gene (6 bases). V lost 5 bases, J lost 5 bases, and 18 bases lay in between. Germline CDR1 LNHNV, CDR2 YYDKDF (reference sequence). The CDR3 has 16 amino acids. Full variable domain (remainder filled in from reference TRBV15 and TRBJ1-4): DAMVIQNPRYQVTQFGKPVTLSCSQTLNHNVMYWYQQKSSQAPKLLFHYYDKDFNNEADTPDNFQSRRPNTSFCFLDIRSPGLGDTAMYLCATSGTWGQSNEKLFFGSGTQLSVL.

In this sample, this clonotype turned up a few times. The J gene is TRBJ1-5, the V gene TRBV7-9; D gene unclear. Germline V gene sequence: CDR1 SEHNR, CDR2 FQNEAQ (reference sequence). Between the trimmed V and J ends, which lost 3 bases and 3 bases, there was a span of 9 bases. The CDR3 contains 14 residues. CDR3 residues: CASSFDGLNQPQHF. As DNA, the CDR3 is TGTGCCAGCAGCTTCGACGGCCTCAATCAGCCCCAGCATTTT.

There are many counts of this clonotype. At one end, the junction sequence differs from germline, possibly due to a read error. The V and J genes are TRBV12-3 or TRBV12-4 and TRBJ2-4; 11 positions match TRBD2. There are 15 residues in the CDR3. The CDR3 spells CASNLAGGPQNIQYF. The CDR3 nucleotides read TGTGCCAGCAATTTAGCGGGAGGGCCCCAAAACATTCAGTACTTC.

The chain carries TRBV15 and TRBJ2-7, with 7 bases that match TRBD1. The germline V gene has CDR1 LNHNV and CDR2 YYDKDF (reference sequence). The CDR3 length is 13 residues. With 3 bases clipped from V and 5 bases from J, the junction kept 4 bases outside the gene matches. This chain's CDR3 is CATSRSRGHEQYF. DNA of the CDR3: TGTGCCACCAGCAGGTCTAGGGGGCACGAGCAGTACTTC. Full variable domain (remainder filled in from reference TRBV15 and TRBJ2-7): DAMVIQNPRYQVTQFGKPVTLSCSQTLNHNVMYWYQQKSSQAPKLLFHYYDKDFNNEADTPDNFQSRRPNTSFCFLDIRSPGLGDTAMYLCATSRSRGHEQYFGPGTRLTVT.

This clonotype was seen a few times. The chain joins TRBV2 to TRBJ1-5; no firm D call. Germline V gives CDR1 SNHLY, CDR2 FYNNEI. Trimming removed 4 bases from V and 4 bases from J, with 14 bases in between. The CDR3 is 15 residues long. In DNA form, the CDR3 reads TGTGCCAGCAGTGCGTCATGGGGAGGTAATCAGCCCCAGCATTTT. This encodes CASSASWGGNQPQHF.

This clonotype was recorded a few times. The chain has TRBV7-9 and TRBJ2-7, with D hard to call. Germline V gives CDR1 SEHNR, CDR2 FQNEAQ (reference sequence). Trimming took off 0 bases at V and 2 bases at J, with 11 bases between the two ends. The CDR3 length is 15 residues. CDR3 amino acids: CASSLAGSGTYEQYF. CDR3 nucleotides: TGTGCCAGCAGCTTAGCAGGAAGTGGAACCTACGAGCAGTACTTC.

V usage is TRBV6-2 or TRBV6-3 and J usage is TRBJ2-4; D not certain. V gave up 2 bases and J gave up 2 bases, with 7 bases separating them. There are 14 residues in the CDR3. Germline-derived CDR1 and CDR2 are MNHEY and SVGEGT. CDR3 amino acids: CASSYVGTKNIQYF. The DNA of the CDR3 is TGTGCCAGCAGTTACGTGGGTACCAAAAACATTCAGTACTTC.

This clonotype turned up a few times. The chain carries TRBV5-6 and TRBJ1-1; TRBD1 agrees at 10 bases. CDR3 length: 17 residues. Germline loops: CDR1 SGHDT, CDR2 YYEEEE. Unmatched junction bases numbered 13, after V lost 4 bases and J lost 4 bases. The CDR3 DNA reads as TGTGCCAGCAGCCCATTCCGGGACAGGGGACAGGCCACTGAAGCTTTCTTT. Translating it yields CASSPFRDRGQATEAFF.

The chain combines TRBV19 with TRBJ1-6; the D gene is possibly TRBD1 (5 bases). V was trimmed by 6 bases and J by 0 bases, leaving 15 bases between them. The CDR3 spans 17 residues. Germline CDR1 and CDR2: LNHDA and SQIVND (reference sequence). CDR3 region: CASRAPRALSYNSPLHF. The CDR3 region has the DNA TGTGCCAGTAGGGCCCCCAGGGCCCTCTCCTATAATTCACCCCTCCACTTT.

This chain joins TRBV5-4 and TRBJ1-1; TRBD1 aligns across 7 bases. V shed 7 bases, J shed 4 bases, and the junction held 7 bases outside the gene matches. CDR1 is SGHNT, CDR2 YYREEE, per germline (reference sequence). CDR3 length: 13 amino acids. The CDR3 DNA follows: TGTGCCAGCCACAGGGGATCCGGCACTGAAGCTTTCTTT. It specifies CASHRGSGTEAFF.

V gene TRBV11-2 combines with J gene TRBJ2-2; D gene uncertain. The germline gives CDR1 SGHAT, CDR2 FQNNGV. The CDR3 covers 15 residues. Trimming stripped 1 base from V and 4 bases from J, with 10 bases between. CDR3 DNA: TGTGCCAGCAGCTTAGTTGTGACTTCCACCGGGGAGCTGTTTTTT. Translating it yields CASSLVVTSTGELFF.

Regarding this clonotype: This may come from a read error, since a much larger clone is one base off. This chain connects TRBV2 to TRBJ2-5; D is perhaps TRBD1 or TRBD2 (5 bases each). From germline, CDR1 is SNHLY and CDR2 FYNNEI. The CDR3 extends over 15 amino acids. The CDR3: CASSPGRTFQETRYF. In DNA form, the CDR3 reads TGTGCCTCCAGTCCGGGACGGACGTTCCAAGAGACCCGGTACTTC.